This T cell receptor beta chain was captured in a study of Tregs in tolerant kidney transplant recipients. Regarding the study as a whole: This study did not directly address biological reproducibility. Few patients were studied, so findings need validation in larger groups.

A word on this clone: The antigen remains unidentified.

Germline CDR1 MNHNS, CDR2 SASEGT. Trimming pared 6 bases from V and 8 bases from J, leaving 20 bases between. This CDR3 comprises 14 residues. Generated by immunoSEQ multiplex PCR, the TCRdb table keeps only in-frame clones and is missing some. The table shows about 46,000 clones, with roughly 89% occurring only once. Thawed PBMCs were FACS-sorted into unstimulated CD4+CD25+CD127- regulatory T cells, CD4+CD25- non-regulatory cells, CD4 and CD8 cells. This chain joins TRBV6-1 and TRBJ2-7; possible D gene TRBD1, 6 bases. This TCR derives from a human donor in good health. Sequencing was done on a sample of Tregs from blood. This CDR3 is CASRRDNTDLKQYF. The CDR3 nucleotides read TGTGCCAGCAGACGGGACAACACCGACCTGAAGCAGTACTTC.